Listed here are 9 T cell receptor beta chains from one sample, sequenced in a study of T-cell reconstitution after alpha-beta-depleted transplantation in children. Preparation of the TCRbeta library involved a method that used unique molecular identifiers. MiXCR, run by TCRdb on the PCR reads, gives a single entry per CDR3 protein. This table holds 500,000 or so distinct CDR3 sequences, about 33% found once. Sequenced material: PBMCs from the stem cell graft donor, taken from the stem cell graft. The receptors here all came from a human donor who donated a stem cell graft to a child with aplastic anemia.

This rearrangement joins TRBV20-1 to TRBJ2-4; 7 bases line up with TRBD2. The trim removed 0 bases at V and 0 bases at J, leaving 5 bases unmatched. The CDR3 loop spans 16 amino acids. Looked up from germline, CDR1 is DFQATT and CDR2 is SNEGSKA (reference sequence). The DNA of the CDR3 is TGCAGTGCTAGAGATCCTAGCGGAGGAGCCAAAAACATTCAGTACTTC. Its translation: CSARDPSGGAKNIQYF.

This chain joins TRBV28 and TRBJ2-3; D is possibly TRBD1 (5 bases). Trimming left V 4 bases short and J 2 bases short, with 7 bases between. CDR3 size: 13 residues. Germline V gene lookup returns CDR1 MDHEN and CDR2 SYDVKM. The CDR3 DNA sequence: TGTGCCAGCAGTTCCAGGGCCACAGATACGCAGTATTTT. This encodes CASSSRATDTQYF.

In regard to this clonotype: An end of the junction differs from the germline gene, which may be a read error. The rearrangement links TRBV30 to TRBJ1-1, with TRBD1 as a possible D gene (5 bases). Germline lookup yields CDR1 GTSNPN and CDR2 SVGIG (reference sequence). The CDR3 consists of 14 residues. This CDR3 reads CAWSAGTGNAEAFF. The CDR3 DNA sequence: TGTGCCTGGAGTGCCGGGACTGGGAACGCTGAAGCTTTCTTT.

This clonotype was counted between two and nine times. The gene calls are TRBV29-1 and TRBJ1-1; D remains ambiguous. The CDR3 length is 12 residues. Germline lookup yields CDR1 SQVTM and CDR2 ANQGSEA. V was cut by 0 bases and J by 0 bases, with 2 bases left in between. The CDR3 DNA sequence: TGCAGCGTTGAAGAGATGAACACTGAAGCTTTCTTT. As protein: CSVEEMNTEAFF.

This clonotype was recorded at least ten times. The V and J genes are TRBV6-4 and TRBJ2-2, with D unclear. Germline CDR1 and CDR2: MRHNA and SNTAGT. V was pared by 4 bases and J by 0 bases, with 9 bases between. The CDR3 consists of 15 residues. CDR3 bases: TGTGCCAGCAGTGCGGGTGGTGCGAACACCGGGGAGCTGTTTTTT. This encodes CASSAGGANTGELFF.

This clonotype has at least ten counts. The J gene is TRBJ2-3, the V gene TRBV10-2; 7 nucleotides match TRBD2. Germline V gene data show CDR1 as WSHSY and CDR2 as SAAADI. With 5 bases clipped from V and 5 bases from J, the junction kept 1 base outside the gene matches. This CDR3 comprises 12 residues. The CDR3 loop reads CASSPSGDTQYF. Here the CDR3 DNA reads TGCGCCAGCAGTCCTAGCGGAGATACGCAGTATTTT.

The CDR3 spells CASSYGQINEKLFF. CDR3 sequence (DNA): TGTGCCAGCAGTTACGGCCAAATAAATGAAAAACTGTTTTTT. The chain joins TRBV6-5 to TRBJ1-4; no firm D call. The CDR3 is 14 residues long. Looked up from germline, CDR1 is MNHEY and CDR2 is SVGAGI. Trimming pared 2 bases from V and 5 bases from J, leaving 9 bases between.

This clonotype was seen more than once but under ten times. DNA of the CDR3: TGCGCCAGCAGCCAAGGGCCGGGACAGGGGAACTATGGCTACACCTTC. Translated: CASSQGPGQGNYGYTF. The V and J genes are TRBV5-1 and TRBJ1-2; 10 bases match TRBD1. Germline V CDR1 and CDR2: SGHRS, YFSETQ. V lost 4 bases, J lost 2 bases, and 8 bases stayed unmatched. The CDR3 has 16 residues.

There are a few counts of this clonotype. The chain links TRBV7-9 to TRBJ2-3; no reliable D call. The germline V gene has CDR1 SEHNR and CDR2 FQNEAQ (reference sequence). V gave up 5 bases and J gave up 14 bases, with 14 bases separating them. This CDR3 comprises 11 residues. The CDR3 loop reads CASSPGSVTYF. In DNA form, the CDR3 reads TGTGCCAGCAGCCCCGGGTCCGTGACGTATTTT.